This T cell receptor beta chain came from a study of blood T cell repertoires in COVID-19. Clinical history as reported by participants underpinned cohort assignment. Repertoires were generated with immunoSEQ multiplex PCR, while TCRdb's copy carries only in-frame clones and drops some. Among fewer than 350,000 clones, roughly 85% were seen once, and the ten largest hold around 1.9%. The TCR was taken from a woman aged 25-40 years who had been exposed to COVID-19. Sequencing was carried out using PBMCs or T cells enriched from blood (not recorded which).

The CDR3 nucleotides are TGTGCCAGCAGCCCACGACAGGGGGCTGAAGCTTTCTTT. Translating it yields CASSPRQGAEAFF. The gene calls are TRBV7-3 and TRBJ1-1; 9 positions match TRBD1. Per the germline V gene, CDR1 is SGHTA and CDR2 is FQGTGA. The J segment lost 6 bases and the V segment lost 5 bases, leaving 4 bases of the junction unmatched. CDR3 length: 13 amino acids.